The present T cell receptor (beta chain) was sequenced within a study of beta chain features in type 1 diabetes. Expressed TCRB transcripts were sequenced after all isolated RNA was converted to cDNA. Clones were read by immunoSEQ multiplex PCR, and TCRdb kept only the in-frame ones, dropping some. Among some 410,000 clones listed, roughly an eighth were seen once. Germline CDR1 SQVTM, CDR2 ANQGSEA. The CDR3 is 13 amino acids. V lost 4 bases to trimming and J lost 3 bases, with 11 bases between them. The source material was naive CD4+ T cells from blood. V gene TRBV29-1 combines with J gene TRBJ2-3; D is possibly TRBD2 (6 bases). This sequence was found in a woman under 30 in good health. The CDR3 nucleotides read TGCAGCGTTGCGGGAGCTCCAACAGATACGCAGTATTTT. The encoded protein is CSVAGAPTDTQYF.